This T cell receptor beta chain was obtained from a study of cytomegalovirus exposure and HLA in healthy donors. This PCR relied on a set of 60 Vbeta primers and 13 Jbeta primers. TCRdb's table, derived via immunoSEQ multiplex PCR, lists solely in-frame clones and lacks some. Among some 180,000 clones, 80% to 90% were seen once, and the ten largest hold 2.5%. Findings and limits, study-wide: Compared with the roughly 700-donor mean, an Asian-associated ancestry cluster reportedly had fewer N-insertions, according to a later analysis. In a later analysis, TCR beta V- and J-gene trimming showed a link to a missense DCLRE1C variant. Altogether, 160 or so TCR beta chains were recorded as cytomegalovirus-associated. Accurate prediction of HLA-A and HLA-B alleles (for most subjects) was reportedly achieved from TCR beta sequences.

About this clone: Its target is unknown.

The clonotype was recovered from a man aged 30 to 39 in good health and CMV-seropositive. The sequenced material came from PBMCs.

The CDR3 region is CASSLELGGNTEAFF. The CDR3 coding sequence is TGCGCCAGCAGCTTGGAATTAGGGGGTAACACTGAAGCTTTCTTT. V usage is TRBV5-1 and J usage is TRBJ1-1; possibly TRBD1 for D (6 bases). The V end lost 0 bases, the J end lost 2 bases, and 11 bases lay between the germline ends. Germline CDR1 reads SGHRS; CDR2 reads YFSETQ. The CDR3 contains 15 residues. The full variable domain, in which reference TRBV5-1 and TRBJ1-1 provide the parts outside the CDR3, is KAGVTQTPRYLIKTRGQQVTLSCSPISGHRSVSWYQQTPGQGLQFLFEYFSETQRNKGNFPGRFSGRQFSNSRSEMNVSTLELGDSALYLCASSLELGGNTEAFFGQGTRLTVV.